The 27 T cell receptor beta chains listed next were all sequenced from one sample in a study of T cell clonality in common variable immunodeficiency. Using immunoSEQ multiplex PCR, the repertoire was profiled, and TCRdb retains in-frame clones only, with some absent. The sample contains approximately 56,000 clones, none of them singletons. Sequencing was carried out using peripheral blood mononuclear cells. The origin of the receptors is a person aged 18-69 years in good health.

Ten or more counts support this clone. The CDR3 end lies 3 residues beyond the end of the read and is filled in from the germline J gene. The V call is TRBV6-1, the J call TRBJ2-5; possible D gene TRBD1, 5 bases. With 4 bases removed from V and 7 bases from J, the gap between germline ends came to 19 bases. The germline V gene encodes CDR1 MNHNS and CDR2 SASEGT. The CDR3 spans 15 residues. Partial CDR3 DNA: TGTGCCAGCAGTGGGACGGCGTTTGGGGCCGGGACC. Its protein product is CASSGTAFGAGT. In full, the CDR3 reads CASSGTAFGAGTQYF.

Many counts were recorded for this clone. Read data end 3 residues before the CDR3 end; the end is taken from the germline J gene. V and J are TRBV6-2 or TRBV6-3 and TRBJ1-1; 7 nucleotides align to TRBD1. CDR3 length equals 14 residues. Germline CDR1 MNHEY, CDR2 SVGEGT. This chain's CDR3 is CASREQGSDPRAFF. The sequenced CDR3 bases are TGTGCCAGCAGAGAACAGGGGTCAGACCCACGA.

This clone came up many times. The read comes to an end 3 residues before the CDR3 does, leaving the germline J gene to fill in the end. The chain recombines TRBV6-2 or TRBV6-3 with TRBJ2-7, with 11 bases that match TRBD2. Trimming at V came to 4 bases and at J to 5 bases, leaving 7 bases not matched to a gene. Germline CDR1 is MNHEY and CDR2 is SVGEGT. The CDR3 length is 15 residues. The CDR3 protein is CASSLLAGGPDEQYF. Incomplete CDR3 DNA: TGTGCCAGCAGTTTATTAGCGGGAGGGCCGGACGAG.

With regard to this clone: Read coverage stops 3 residues before the CDR3 terminus; the germline J gene supplies the remainder. The chain has TRBV5-1 and TRBJ2-7, with a weak D call TRBD1 (6 bases). Trimming removed 6 bases at V and 2 bases at J, with 12 bases between. The CDR3 is 13 amino acids. The germline gives CDR1 SGHRS, CDR2 YFSETQ. CDR3 sequence: CASNQGSTYEQYF. The CDR3 bases that were read are TGCGCCAGCAATCAGGGGTCGACCTACGAG.

In the case of this clone: Sequencing ends 3 residues short of the CDR3 end; the germline J gene provides the rest. The gene calls are TRBV11-3 and TRBJ1-1, with TRBD1 identical over 7 bases. Germline lookup yields CDR1 SGHNT and CDR2 YENEEA. CDR3 length: 13 amino acids. The CDR3 spells CASSLNVGGTAFF. The sequenced part of the CDR3 DNA is TGTGCCAGCAGCTTAAATGTAGGGGGCACG. Filled out from reference TRBV11-3 and TRBJ1-1, the complete variable domain reads EAGVVQSPRYKIIEKKQPVAFWCNPISGHNTLYWYLQNLGQGPELLIRYENEEAVDDSQLPKDRFSAERLKGVDSTLKIQPAELGDSAVYLCASSLNVGGTAFFGQGTRLTVV.

This clone was found many times. The observed sequence ends 3 residues before the CDR3 terminus, with the missing tail filled in from the germline J gene. The V gene is TRBV5-1, the J gene TRBJ1-2, with D maybe TRBD1 (6 bases). There are 13 residues in the CDR3. V was trimmed by 4 bases and J by 2 bases, leaving 9 bases between them. The germline V gene encodes CDR1 SGHRS and CDR2 YFSETQ. This chain's CDR3 is CASSVDRNYGYTF. The CDR3 DNA, read in part, is TGCGCCAGCAGCGTGGACAGAAACTATGGC.

This clone was detected a few times. Read coverage stops 3 residues before the CDR3 terminus; the germline J gene supplies the remainder. V and J are TRBV5-4 and TRBJ2-1; 10 bases align to TRBD1. CDR1 SGHNT and CDR2 YYREEE come from the germline V gene (reference sequence). V shed 5 bases, J shed 8 bases, and the junction held 10 bases outside the gene matches. The CDR3 runs 15 residues. CDR3 residues: CASRNSGTGADEQFF. The CDR3 DNA, read in part, is TGTGCCAGCAGGAACTCCGGGACAGGGGCTGATGAG.

This clone was counted at least ten times. The read terminates 3 residues before the CDR3 end, so the remaining end is supplied by the germline J gene. V gene TRBV5-1 combines with J gene TRBJ1-1; D possibly corresponds to TRBD1 (5 bases). The CDR3 has 13 amino acids. V shed 2 bases and J shed 7 bases, with 12 bases lying between them. Germline values: CDR1 SGHRS, CDR2 YFSETQ. Partial CDR3 DNA: TGCGCCAGCAGCTTCGGGGGTTGGGGTGAA. Its protein product is CASSFGGWGE. The whole CDR3 protein is CASSFGGWGEAFF.

Many counts were recorded for this clone. The read halts 3 residues ahead of the CDR3 end, with the missing end drawn from the germline J gene. The chain couples TRBV4-1 to TRBJ2-1; 7 nucleotides line up with TRBD2. Unmatched junction bases numbered 20, after V lost 4 bases and J lost 8 bases. CDR3 length: 18 amino acids. Germline values: CDR1 MGHRA, CDR2 YSYEKL. CDR3 DNA, as far as it was read: TGCGCCAGCAGCCCTGTACTTAAAAGCGGGGCTAGTCGGGATGAG. Its protein is CASSPVLKSGASRDE. The full CDR3 protein is CASSPVLKSGASRDEQFF.

This clone was observed at least ten times. The CDR3 end falls 3 residues outside the read, so it is completed with the germline J gene. V usage is TRBV4-2 and J usage is TRBJ1-5, with 7 bases that match TRBD1. Germline-derived CDR1 and CDR2 are LGHNA and YNFKEQ. The V gene end was trimmed by 6 bases and the J gene end by 2 bases; junction bases not matched to a gene: 1. The CDR3 is 13 amino acids. This CDR3 reads CASSDRGNQPQHF. CDR3 bases read: TGTGCCAGCAGTGACAGGGGCAATCAGCCC.

As regards this clone: The CDR3 end falls 3 residues outside the read, so it is completed with the germline J gene. The chain employs TRBV7-9 and TRBJ1-1, with D uncertain. The length of the CDR3 is 15 residues. Germline CDR1 SEHNR, CDR2 FQNEAQ (reference sequence). Trimming pared 8 bases from V and 4 bases from J, leaving 20 bases between. The CDR3 region is CASGSVRQSGTEAFF. CDR3 DNA, as far as it was read: TGTGCCAGCGGTAGCGTCAGGCAATCGGGCACTGAA.

This clone was counted ten times or more. The sequence runs out 3 residues before the end of the CDR3; the remainder is reconstructed from the germline J gene. The chain recombines TRBV7-9 with TRBJ2-2; 7 nucleotides match TRBD1. This CDR3 contains 15 residues. Germline V lookup: CDR1 SEHNR, CDR2 FQNEAQ (reference sequence). With 4 bases clipped from V and 4 bases from J, the junction kept 6 bases outside the gene matches. The CDR3 reads CASSSPGTATGELFF. The covered CDR3 bases are TGTGCCAGCAGCTCGCCCGGGACAGCCACCGGGGAG.

This clone showed up just a few times. Here the CDR3 reads CASSPTDRDSPLHF. Partial CDR3 DNA: TGTGCCAGCTCACCGACGGACAGGGATTCACCC. The genes are TRBV18 and TRBJ1-6, with TRBD1 matching over 8 bases. The read ends 3 residues before the CDR3 terminus; that terminus is restored from the germline J gene. The V and J ends lost 3 bases and 8 bases, in that order; junction bases with no gene match: 3. There are 14 residues in the CDR3. Per germline, CDR1 KGHSH and CDR2 LQKENI.

This clone has a count of ten or more. The CDR3 goes on 3 residues after the read ends, and that part is filled in from the germline J gene. This chain connects TRBV20-1 to TRBJ2-7; 10 positions match TRBD1. The CDR3 length is 16 residues. Looked up from germline, CDR1 is DFQATT and CDR2 is SNEGSKA (reference sequence). Unmatched junction bases numbered 9, after V lost 1 base and J lost 3 bases. CDR3 sequence reads: CSARGVGTGELYEQYF. Partial CDR3 DNA: TGCAGTGCTAGAGGGGTTGGGACAGGGGAGCTCTACGAG.

This clone has ten or more counts. The read ends 3 residues early relative to the CDR3; the germline J gene fills the gap. The chain uses TRBV4-1 and TRBJ1-2, with TRBD1 matching over 8 bases. Germline trimming cut 0 bases from V and 6 bases from J; bases unmatched to any gene: 12. Germline V gives CDR1 MGHRA, CDR2 YSYEKL. The CDR3 is 17 residues long. CDR3 DNA (partial): TGCGCCAGCAGCCAAGATCGAGCTGGGGACAGGTGGAATGGC. Residues: CASSQDRAGDRWNG. The whole CDR3 is CASSQDRAGDRWNGYTF.

This clone was found many times. With the read ending 3 residues before the CDR3 end, the germline J gene is used to fill in that end. The V call is TRBV7-2, the J call TRBJ1-4; 8 bases match TRBD1. Germline V gene lookup returns CDR1 SGHTA and CDR2 FQGNSA. This CDR3 is built from 15 residues. V was pared by 1 base and J by 3 bases, with 1 base of the junction left unmatched. CDR3 bases read: TGTGCCAGCAGCTTAGTACAGGGGGCTAATGAAAAA. This gives the protein CASSLVQGANEK. In full, the CDR3 reads CASSLVQGANEKLFF.

The covered CDR3 bases are TGTGCCAGCAGCGTACAGGGGGCCGAAAACTATGGC. Amino acid sequence: CASSVQGAENYG. The CDR3 in full is CASSVQGAENYGYTF. This chain uses TRBV7-9 with TRBJ1-2; 9 bases align to TRBD1. The read falls 3 residues short of the CDR3 end, and the missing part is taken from the germline J gene. The CDR3 loop spans 15 amino acids. With 5 bases clipped from V and 2 bases from J, the junction kept 6 bases outside the gene matches. Per germline, CDR1 SEHNR and CDR2 FQNEAQ (reference sequence). Full variable domain (rest looked up from reference TRBV7-9 and TRBJ1-2): DTGVSQNPRHKITKRGQNVTFRCDPISEHNRLYWYRQTLGQGPEFLTYFQNEAQLEKSRLLSDRFSAERPKGSFSTLEIQRTEQGDSAMYLCASSVQGAENYGYTFGSGTRLTVV.

This clone was observed at least ten times. The observed sequence ends 3 residues before the CDR3 terminus, with the missing tail filled in from the germline J gene. V gene TRBV7-3 combines with J gene TRBJ2-7; the D gene is possibly TRBD2 (6 bases). V was shortened by 5 bases and J by 3 bases, with 14 bases between the two germline ends. The CDR3 is made up of 14 amino acids. Germline-derived CDR1 and CDR2 are SGHTA and FQGTGA. This CDR3 is CASSPGGKVYEQYF. CDR3 DNA (partial): TGTGCCAGCAGCCCAGGCGGGAAAGTCTACGAG.

This clone was found many times. The observed sequence ends 3 residues before the CDR3 terminus, with the missing tail filled in from the germline J gene. This chain links TRBV5-1 with TRBJ2-5, with TRBD2 matching 8 bases. This CDR3 spans 16 amino acids. V trimming: 4 bases; J trimming: 5 bases; junction bases outside the gene matches: 13. CDR1 and CDR2 from the germline V gene are SGHRS and YFSETQ. The CDR3: CASSATGTSGLETQYF. Incomplete CDR3 DNA: TGCGCCAGCAGCGCTACCGGGACTAGTGGCCTGGAGACC.

This clone was seen at least ten times. Read data end 3 residues before the CDR3 end; the end is taken from the germline J gene. V is TRBV6-1 and J is TRBJ2-7; TRBD1 agrees at 8 bases. After removal of 4 bases from V and 1 base from J, the junction contained 6 bases not matched to a gene. Looked up from germline, CDR1 is MNHNS and CDR2 is SASEGT. CDR3 length: 15 amino acids. CDR3 amino acids: CASSAPGQASYEQYF. The CDR3 DNA, read in part, is TGTGCCAGCAGTGCCCCGGGACAGGCTTCCTACGAG.

This clone appeared many times. The sequenced fragment ends 3 residues before the CDR3 boundary, so the rest is inferred from the germline J gene. The chain recombines TRBV20-1 with TRBJ1-2, with 7 bases fitting TRBD1. In germline, CDR1 is DFQATT, CDR2 SNEGSKA (reference sequence). This CDR3 comprises 14 residues. The V and J ends lost 3 bases and 5 bases, in that order; junction bases with no gene match: 9. The covered CDR3 bases are TGCAGTGCTAGTGCTTGGGACAGCCAATATGGC. Protein product: CSASAWDSQYG. The full CDR3 protein is CSASAWDSQYGYTF.

At least ten counts were recorded for this clone. The read comes to an end 3 residues before the CDR3 does, leaving the germline J gene to fill in the end. This chain links TRBV19 with TRBJ1-5; TRBD1 agrees at 8 bases. This CDR3 spans 15 amino acids. The V gene's germline CDR1 is LNHDA and CDR2 SQIVND (reference sequence). With 3 bases clipped from V and 7 bases from J, the junction kept 8 bases outside the gene matches. The CDR3 loop is CASSIKRQGLQPQHF. CDR3 DNA (partial): TGTGCCAGTAGTATCAAGAGACAGGGGTTACAGCCC.

This clone was seen repeatedly, ten times or more. The CDR3 end is not reached by the read, which stops 3 residues before it; the germline J gene fills it in. This chain joins TRBV29-1 and TRBJ2-7, with 11 bases that match TRBD2. The ends lost 6 bases at V and 6 bases at J; junction bases unmatched: 4. Germline V lookup: CDR1 SQVTM, CDR2 ANQGSEA. The CDR3 extends over 12 amino acids. This CDR3 is CSVRGTSGEQYF. The sequenced CDR3 bases are TGCAGCGTCCGGGGGACTAGCGGCGAG.

This clone was counted many times. The read ends 3 residues shy of where the CDR3 ends; the end is completed using the germline J gene. The identical CDR3 is also encoded by other nucleotide sequences in the sample. The J gene is TRBJ1-4, the V gene TRBV5-1; a weak D match, TRBD1 (6 bases). Germline CDR1 reads SGHRS; CDR2 reads YFSETQ. The CDR3 totals 14 residues. CDR3 DNA (partial): TGCGCCAGCAGCTTGGAGACAGGAAACGGGAAA. Amino acid sequence: CASSLETGNGK. From start to end, the CDR3 is CASSLETGNGKLFF.

This clone has a count of ten or more. The CDR3 goes on 3 residues after the read ends, and that part is filled in from the germline J gene. The chain couples TRBV29-1 to TRBJ1-2, with 7 bases aligning to TRBD1. This CDR3 has 11 amino acids. Germline V lookup: CDR1 SQVTM, CDR2 ANQGSEA. With 6 bases clipped from V and 7 bases from J, the junction kept 5 bases outside the gene matches. The CDR3 is CSVDRVSGYTF. The part of the CDR3 DNA that was read is TGCAGCGTCGACAGGGTCTCTGGC.

Many counts were recorded for this clone. The read falls 3 residues short of the CDR3 end, and the missing part is taken from the germline J gene. The J gene is TRBJ1-5, the V gene TRBV19; D is unresolved. The CDR3 runs to 15 residues. V lost 5 bases, J lost 0 bases, and 11 bases lay in between. The germline V gene encodes CDR1 LNHDA and CDR2 SQIVND (reference sequence). This CDR3 is CASSFSDYSNQPQHF. The covered CDR3 bases are TGTGCCAGTAGTTTCAGTGATTATAGCAATCAGCCC.

Many counts were recorded for this clone. The read halts 3 residues ahead of the CDR3 end, with the missing end drawn from the germline J gene. The chain joins TRBV2 to TRBJ1-4; 7 bases match TRBD1. The CDR3 length is 13 residues. J lost 8 bases, V lost 4 bases, and 4 bases had no gene match. Germline V gives CDR1 SNHLY, CDR2 FYNNEI. CDR3 bases read: TGTGCCAGCAGTGCGGACAGGCGGGAAAAA. Translated: CASSADRREK. The complete CDR3 reads CASSADRREKLFF.